What follows is one TCR beta chain and its context. Clones were read by immunoSEQ multiplex PCR, and TCRdb kept only the in-frame ones, dropping some. The sample includes about 76,000 clones, around nine tenths of them seen just once. Germline CDR1 is KGHSH and CDR2 is LQKENI. The CDR3 totals 14 residues. Trimming cost V 5 bases and J 2 bases; bases outside gene matches: 2. The sample originates from a study of OX40 agonist ivuxolimab in advanced cancers. Sample: CD4+ or CD8+ T cells sorted from blood, taken in a trial of the OX40 agonist ivuxolimab. The chain is built from TRBV18 and TRBJ2-7, with TRBD2 identical over 11 bases. The receptor was derived from an adult with an advanced solid tumor such as melanoma, head and neck, liver or kidney cancer. CDR3 sequence reads: CASSTSGSTYEQYF. DNA of the CDR3: TGTGCCAGCTCAACTAGCGGGAGTACCTACGAGCAGTACTTC.